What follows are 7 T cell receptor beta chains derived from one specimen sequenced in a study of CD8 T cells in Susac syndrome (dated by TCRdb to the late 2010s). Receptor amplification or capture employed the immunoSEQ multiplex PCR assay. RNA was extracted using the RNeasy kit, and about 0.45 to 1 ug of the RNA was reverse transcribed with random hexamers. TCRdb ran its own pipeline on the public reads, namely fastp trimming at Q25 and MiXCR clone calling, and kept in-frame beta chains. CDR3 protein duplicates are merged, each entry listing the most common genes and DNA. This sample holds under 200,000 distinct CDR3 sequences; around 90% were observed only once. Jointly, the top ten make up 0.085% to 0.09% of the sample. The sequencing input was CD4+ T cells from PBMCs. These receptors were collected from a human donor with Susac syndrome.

The CDR3 loop reads CASCRPQETQYF. CDR3 nucleotides: TGTGCCTCATGTAGACCCCAAGAGACCCAGTACTTC. The gene calls are TRBV11-2 and TRBJ2-5; D is uncertain. The germline V gene has CDR1 SGHAT and CDR2 FQNNGV. This CDR3 has 12 amino acids. The ends were cut back, 11 bases at V and 1 base at J, with 11 bases in the middle.

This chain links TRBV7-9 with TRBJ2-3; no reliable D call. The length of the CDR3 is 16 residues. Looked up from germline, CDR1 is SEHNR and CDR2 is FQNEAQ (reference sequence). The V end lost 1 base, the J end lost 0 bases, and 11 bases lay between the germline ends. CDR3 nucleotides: TGTGCCAGCAGCTTAGGCATTGGGGAAAGCACAGATACGCAGTATTTT. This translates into CASSLGIGESTDTQYF.

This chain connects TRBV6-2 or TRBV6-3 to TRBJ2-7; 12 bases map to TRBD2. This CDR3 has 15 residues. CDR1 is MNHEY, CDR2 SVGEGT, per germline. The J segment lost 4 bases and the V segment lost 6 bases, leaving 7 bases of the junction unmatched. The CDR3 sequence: CASRPGLAGTYEQYF. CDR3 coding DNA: TGTGCCAGCAGGCCAGGACTAGCGGGAACTTACGAGCAGTACTTC.

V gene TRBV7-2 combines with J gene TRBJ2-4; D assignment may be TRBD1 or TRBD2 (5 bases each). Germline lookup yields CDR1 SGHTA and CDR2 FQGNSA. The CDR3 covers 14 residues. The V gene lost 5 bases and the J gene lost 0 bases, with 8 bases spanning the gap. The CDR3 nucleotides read TGTGCCAGCAGCGCCGGGACAGCCAAAAACATTCAGTACTTC. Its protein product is CASSAGTAKNIQYF. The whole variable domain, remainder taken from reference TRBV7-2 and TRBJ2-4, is GAGVSQSPSNKVTEKGKDVELRCDPISGHTALYWYRQSLGQGLEFLIYFQGNSAPDKSGLPSDRFSAERTGGSVSTLTIQRTQQEDSAVYLCASSAGTAKNIQYFGAGTRLSVL.

The CDR3 coding sequence is TGCAGTGCTAGAGATCCGGGGATCTATGGCTACACCTTC. It encodes CSARDPGIYGYTF. The chain couples TRBV20-1 to TRBJ1-2; no definite D call. V lost 0 bases and J 4 bases, leaving 9 bases between the germline ends. CDR3 size: 13 residues. The germline V gene has CDR1 DFQATT and CDR2 SNEGSKA (reference sequence).

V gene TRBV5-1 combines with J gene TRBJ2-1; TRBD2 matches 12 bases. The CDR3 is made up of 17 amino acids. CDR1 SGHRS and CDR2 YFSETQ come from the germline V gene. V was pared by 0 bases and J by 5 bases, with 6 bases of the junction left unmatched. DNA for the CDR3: TGCGCCAGCAGCTTGGAGCCTAGCGGGGGGGGAAACAATGAGCAGTTCTTC. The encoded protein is CASSLEPSGGGNNEQFF.

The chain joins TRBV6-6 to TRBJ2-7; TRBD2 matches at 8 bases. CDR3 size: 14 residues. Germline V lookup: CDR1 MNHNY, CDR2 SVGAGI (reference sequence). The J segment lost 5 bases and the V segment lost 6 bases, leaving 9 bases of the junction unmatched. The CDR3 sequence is CASRASGGSHEQYF. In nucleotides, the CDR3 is TGTGCCAGCAGAGCGAGCGGGGGTTCCCACGAGCAGTACTTC.